This T cell receptor beta chain originates from a study of T-cell memory formation after mild COVID-19. TCR alpha and TCR beta cDNA libraries carrying sample barcodes and UMIs came from 5'RACE with constant-segment primers. A single record per CDR3 protein comes from TCRdb applying MiXCR to the 5' RACE reads. The sample carries 350,000 to 450,000 distinct CDR3 sequences, 25% to 30% recorded once. The CDR3 is 15 amino acids. V gave up 4 bases and J gave up 4 bases; unmatched junction bases: 8. CDR1 is KGHDR, CDR2 SFDVKD, per germline. The TCR was taken from an adult woman who had mild COVID-19 (a few samples of this study predate the infection). Cell type and time point are not known. The sample was PBMCs or a T cell subset sorted from them (not recorded which). The chain couples TRBV24-1 to TRBJ1-2; 7 bases fit TRBD1. The chain's CDR3 is CATSDGQAPSYGYTF. CDR3 in DNA: TGTGCCACCAGTGACGGACAGGCCCCTTCCTATGGCTACACCTTC.